The present entry profiles one T cell receptor (beta chain) with its context. This specimen comes from a study of blood T cells in healthy people across ages. CDR1 and CDR2 from the germline V gene are LGHNA and YNFKEQ. The CDR3 consists of 15 residues. Then a second PCR, running about 6 to 11 cycles, was carried out with a sample-barcoded 5' primer and a J-beta primer mix. Using its own MiXCR run on the 5' RACE reads, TCRdb lists one record per CDR3 protein. Here the sample spans 800,000 to 950,000 distinct CDR3 sequences, under 40% being singletons. The sequence came from a man between 18 and 29 years old in good health. Sequencing used blood. The chain has TRBV4-2 and TRBJ2-1, with 7 bases matching TRBD2. The J call is in doubt because the DNA end fits TRBJ2-7 better. CDR3 bases: TGTGCCAGCAGCAACCTAGCGGCCGAATACAATGAGCAGTACTTC. This sequence encodes CASSNLAAEYNEQYF.